One and the same sample provided the 6 T cell receptor beta chains below, sequenced in a study of blood T cell repertoires in COVID-19. Data came from immunoSEQ multiplex PCR; TCRdb stores just in-frame clones and leaves some out. This table holds hundreds of thousands of clones, roughly 90% found once. Sequenced sample: peripheral blood. The receptor source for this set is a man in his fifties or sixties who had recovered from COVID-19.

This clone was counted a single time. The chain joins TRBV19 to TRBJ1-5; D is perhaps TRBD1 (6 bases). The CDR3 spans 13 residues. Germline loops: CDR1 LNHDA, CDR2 SQIVND (reference sequence). Trimming removed 5 bases at V and 7 bases at J, with 12 bases between. CDR3 residues: CASSLDRLQPQHF. For the CDR3, the DNA is TGTGCCAGTAGTCTGGACAGACTACAGCCCCAGCATTTT.

This clone has only one observation. The chain employs TRBV18 and TRBJ2-7, with TRBD1 identical over 7 bases. The CDR3 has 15 residues. V was clipped by 6 bases and J by 2 bases; unmatched bases: 10. The germline V gene encodes CDR1 KGHSH and CDR2 LQKENI. The CDR3 loop is CASSPWTGDAYEQYF. CDR3 sequence (DNA): TGTGCCAGCTCCCCATGGACAGGTGACGCCTACGAGCAGTACTTC.

This rearrangement joins TRBV5-1 to TRBJ1-1; a possible D gene is TRBD1 (6 bases). V dropped 0 bases and J dropped 6 bases, with 9 bases sitting between them. The CDR3 runs 13 residues. The V gene's germline CDR1 is SGHRS and CDR2 YFSETQ. The CDR3 DNA is TGCGCCAGCAGCTTGGGGACAGTTCCTGAAGCTTTCTTT. Translating it yields CASSLGTVPEAFF.

The chain's CDR3 is CASSYRQGAFGNTIYF. The CDR3 DNA follows: TGTGCCAGCAGTTATAGACAGGGGGCGTTTGGAAACACCATATATTTT. The genes are TRBV6-5 and TRBJ1-3; 10 positions match TRBD1. There are 16 residues in the CDR3. V was pared by 3 bases and J by 3 bases, with 5 bases of the junction left unmatched. Germline CDR1 and CDR2: MNHEY and SVGAGI.

This clone has just one count. This chain uses TRBV5-8 with TRBJ2-1, with D tentatively TRBD2 (5 bases). Germline CDR1 SGHTS, CDR2 YDEGEE. V shed 7 bases and J shed 9 bases, with 14 bases lying between them. This CDR3 region has 12 residues. CDR3 coding DNA: TGTGCCAGCCGGGAAATCGGCGCTGAGCAGTTCTTC. This gives the protein CASREIGAEQFF.

The chain joins TRBV6-2 or TRBV6-3 to TRBJ2-1, with 8 bases fitting TRBD2. Germline loops: CDR1 MNHEY, CDR2 SVGEGT. Trimming cost V 2 bases and J 8 bases; bases outside gene matches: 8. The CDR3 loop spans 15 amino acids. The CDR3 region is CASSYPDGGRYEQFF. The CDR3 nucleotides are TGTGCCAGCAGTTACCCCGACGGCGGGAGGTATGAGCAGTTCTTC.